This TCR beta chain was sequenced for a study of blood T cell repertoires in COVID-19. The CDR3 extends over 15 amino acids. Germline loops: CDR1 SGHNT, CDR2 YYREEE (reference sequence). V was shortened by 0 bases and J by 2 bases, with 11 bases between the two germline ends. This clone was seen once. Libraries were prepared by immunoSEQ multiplex PCR; TCRdb keeps only in-frame clonotypes and omits some of them. Among under 250,000 clones, over 85% were seen once, and the ten largest hold around 3.7%. Enrollees, roughly 18 to 89 years old, lived in 24 US areas. The chain uses TRBV5-4 and TRBJ1-2; weak D call: TRBD1 (5 bases). The receptor's source is a woman in her twenties or thirties with acute COVID-19. The specimen sequenced was PBMCs or T cells enriched from blood (not recorded which). The DNA for the CDR3 is TGTGCCAGCAGCTTGGGGGGCGGCGTGAACTATGGCTACACCTTC. It specifies CASSLGGGVNYGYTF.